Presented here are 6 T cell receptor beta chains from one specimen sequenced in a study of blood T cells in healthy people across ages. Alongside a J-beta primer mix, a sample-barcoded 5' primer served in a second PCR lasting about 7 to 12 cycles. TCRdb processed the 5' RACE reads anew with MiXCR; each CDR3 protein has one entry. The table shows over 1,200,000 distinct CDR3 sequences, with approximately 59% occurring only once. The sample was blood. These receptors were obtained from a man aged 18 to 30 in good health.

Details on this clonotype: This could be a read error, since a much larger clone is one nucleotide away. The rearrangement joins TRBV20-1 to TRBJ1-2; a possible D gene is TRBD1 (6 bases). CDR3 length: 14 residues. The germline gives CDR1 DFQATT, CDR2 SNEGSKA (reference sequence). CDR3 protein: CSARDPGARDGCTF. The CDR3 DNA sequence: TGCAGTGCTAGAGATCCGGGGGCGAGGGATGGCTGCACCTTC.

The J gene is TRBJ2-3, the V gene TRBV4-1; 8 bases align to TRBD2. With 4 bases clipped from V and 0 bases from J, the junction kept 9 bases outside the gene matches. This CDR3 is 17 amino acids long. CDR1 and CDR2 from the germline V gene are MGHRA and YSYEKL. As DNA, the CDR3 is TGCGCCAGCAGCCCCCGCGGAGGCGGGGGGAGCACAGATACGCAGTATTTT. Translation gives CASSPRGGGGSTDTQYF.

The table lists this clonotype with a few counts. This chain joins TRBV20-1 and TRBJ2-3; tentatively, D is TRBD1 (6 bases). This CDR3 is 13 amino acids long. In germline, CDR1 is DFQATT, CDR2 SNEGSKA (reference sequence). V lost 6 bases to trimming and J lost 4 bases, with 14 bases between them. CDR3 DNA sequence: TGCAGTGCCAGTACAGGGTTAGCAGATACGCAGTATTTT. The encoded protein is CSASTGLADTQYF.

The rearrangement uses TRBV6-1 and TRBJ2-5; D uncertain. Germline V gene lookup returns CDR1 MNHNS and CDR2 SASEGT. V dropped 6 bases and J dropped 2 bases, with 19 bases sitting between them. The CDR3 has 16 residues. For the CDR3, the DNA is TGTGCCAGCAGCTTTCGAGTGTGGGGTATTCAAGAGACCCAGTACTTC. Protein product: CASSFRVWGIQETQYF.

This clonotype has just a few counts. The chain uses TRBV20-1 and TRBJ1-2; 8 nucleotides agree with TRBD1. CDR1 is DFQATT and CDR2 is SNEGSKA in the germline V gene (reference sequence). Trimming took 6 bases from V and 4 from J; bases not matched to a gene: 7. The CDR3 runs to 13 residues. CDR3 amino acids: CSARLQGGYGYTF. For the CDR3, the DNA is TGCAGTGCCCGCCTACAGGGGGGCTATGGCTACACCTTC.

This chain connects TRBV7-9 to TRBJ2-5; TRBD1 agrees at 8 bases. The DNA end is more similar to TRBJ2-7, so the J call may be wrong. The CDR3 spans 15 residues. The germline V gene has CDR1 SEHNR and CDR2 FQNEAQ (reference sequence). The CDR3 region is CASSPLTGEYDEQYF. The CDR3 nucleotides read TGTGCCAGCAGCCCCTTGACAGGGGAGTACGACGAGCAGTACTTC.